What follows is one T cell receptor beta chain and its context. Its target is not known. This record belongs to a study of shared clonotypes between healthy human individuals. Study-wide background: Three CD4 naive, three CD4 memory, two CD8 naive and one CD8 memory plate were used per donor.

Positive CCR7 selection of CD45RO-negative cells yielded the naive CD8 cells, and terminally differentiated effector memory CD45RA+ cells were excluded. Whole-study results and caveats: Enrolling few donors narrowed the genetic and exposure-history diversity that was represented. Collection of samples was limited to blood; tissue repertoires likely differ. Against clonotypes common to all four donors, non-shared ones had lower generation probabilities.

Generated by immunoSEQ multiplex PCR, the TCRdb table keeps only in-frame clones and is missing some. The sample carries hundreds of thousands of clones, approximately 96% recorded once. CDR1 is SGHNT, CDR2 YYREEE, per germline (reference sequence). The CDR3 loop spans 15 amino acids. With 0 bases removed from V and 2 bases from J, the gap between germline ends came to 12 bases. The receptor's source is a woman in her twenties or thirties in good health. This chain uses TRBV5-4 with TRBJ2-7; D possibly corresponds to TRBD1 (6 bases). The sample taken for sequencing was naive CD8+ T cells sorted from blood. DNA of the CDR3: TGTGCCAGCAGCTTGGCCTCAGGGGTCCCCTACGAGCAGTACTTC. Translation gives CASSLASGVPYEQYF.